The entry that follows covers one TCR beta chain sequence. Data came from immunoSEQ multiplex PCR; TCRdb stores just in-frame clones and leaves some out. The table shows some 3,100 clones, with under 55% occurring only once. Germline V CDR1 and CDR2: KGHSH, LQKENI. There are 12 residues in the CDR3. V lost 6 bases to trimming and J lost 7 bases, with 10 bases between them. The data were taken from a study of T cells in localized non-small cell lung cancer. Sample: lymph node tissue, taken before any cancer treatment. V usage is TRBV18 and J usage is TRBJ2-1; D is possibly TRBD1 (7 bases). The source is a woman between 18 and 55 years old with stage I lung adenocarcinoma. CDR3 coding DNA: TGTGCCAGCTCCCCAGGGGGGAATGAGCAGTTCTTC. This encodes CASSPGGNEQFF.